This T cell receptor beta chain was identified during a study of T cells after yellow fever vaccination. Points from the study as a whole: The booster saw the reappearance of most primary-vaccination clones (around 96% CD4, around 90% CD8). Weaker in magnitude, the secondary response showed a faster peak on day 5 versus 15.

This clonotype was picked up a small number of times. Its antigen remains unknown. MiXCR, run by TCRdb on the 5' RACE reads, gives a single entry per CDR3 protein. The sample yields 300,000 to 400,000 distinct CDR3 sequences, approximately 12% seen once. The receptor comes from a man younger than 30 who received the YFV17D yellow fever vaccine. Sequencing used CD4+ T cells sorted from PBMCs, obtained 15 days after the yellow fever booster vaccination.

Here the CDR3 DNA reads TGCGCCAGCAGCGACCCGCGATCCGGGACTAGCGCCTACAATGAGCAGTTCTTC. Its translation is CASSDPRSGTSAYNEQFF. The chain employs TRBV4-1 and TRBJ2-1; 10 bases are shared with TRBD2. Germline V gene data show CDR1 as MGHRA and CDR2 as YSYEKL. The CDR3 length is 18 residues. The trim removed 5 bases at V and 2 bases at J, leaving 12 bases unmatched.